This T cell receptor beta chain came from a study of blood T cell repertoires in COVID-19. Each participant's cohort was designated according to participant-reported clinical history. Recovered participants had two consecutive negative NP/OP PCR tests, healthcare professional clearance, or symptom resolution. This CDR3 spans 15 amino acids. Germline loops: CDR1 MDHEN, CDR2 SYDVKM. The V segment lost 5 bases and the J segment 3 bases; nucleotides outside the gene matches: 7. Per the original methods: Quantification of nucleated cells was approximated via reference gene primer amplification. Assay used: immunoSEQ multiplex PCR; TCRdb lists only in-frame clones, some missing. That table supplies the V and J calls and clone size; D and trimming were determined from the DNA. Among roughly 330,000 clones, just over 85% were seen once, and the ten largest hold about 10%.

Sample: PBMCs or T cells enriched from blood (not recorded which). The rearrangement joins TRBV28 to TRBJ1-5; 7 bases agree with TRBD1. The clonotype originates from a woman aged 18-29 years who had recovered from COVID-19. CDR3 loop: CASSPLDRDNQPQHF. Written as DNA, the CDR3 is TGTGCCAGCAGTCCCCTTGACAGGGACAATCAGCCCCAGCATTTT. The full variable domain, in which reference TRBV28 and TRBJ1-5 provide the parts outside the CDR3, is DVKVTQSSRYLVKRTGEKVFLECVQDMDHENMFWYRQDPGLGLRLIYFSYDVKMKEKGDIPEGYSVSREKKERFSLILESASTNQTSMYLCASSPLDRDNQPQHFGDGTRLSIL.